The sequence of this T cell receptor (beta chain) was determined in a study of CD8+ T cells in alopecia areata. Background on the study: In an open-label trial, patients got 5 to 10 mg tofacitinib twice daily.

The investigators collected lesional scalp punch biopsies and peripheral blood from alopecia areata patients. Trimming cost V 7 bases and J 0 bases, with 10 bases left between them. The CDR3 length is 14 residues. Per germline, CDR1 LNHDA and CDR2 SQIVND (reference sequence). cDNA reverse transcribed from extracted RNA served as the sequencing template. Sequencing was performed with immunoSEQ multiplex PCR; in TCRdb, only in-frame clones are kept and a portion is missing. Found here are around 65,000 clones, around half of them singletons; the top ten hold 17%. The chain recombines TRBV19 with TRBJ1-5; a weak D match, TRBD1 (6 bases). The source is a human donor with alopecia areata. The sample was CD8+ T cells sorted from blood, taken at week 0. Written as DNA, the CDR3 is TGTGCCAGTACCGGACAGATTAGCAATCAGCCCCAGCATTTT. This translates into CASTGQISNQPQHF.